This TCR beta chain was profiled in a study of cytomegalovirus exposure and HLA in healthy donors. Per germline, CDR1 MNHEY and CDR2 SVGAGI. This CDR3 has 14 residues. V was pared by 2 bases and J by 4 bases, with 5 bases of the junction left unmatched. Vbeta (60) and Jbeta (13) primers were used in the PCR. Assay: immunoSEQ multiplex PCR; the TCRdb copy retains only in-frame clones and omits some. The sample lists 75,000 to 90,000 clones, 79% seen once, with around a fifth in the top ten. Specimen: PBMCs. The TCR was taken from a woman aged 35 to 49 in good health and CMV-seropositive. This rearrangement joins TRBV6-5 to TRBJ2-7; TRBD2 matches 7 bases. The CDR3 reads CASSYERDGYEQYF. The CDR3 nucleotides are TGTGCCAGCAGTTACGAGCGGGATGGGTACGAGCAGTACTTC.